Listed below are T cell receptor beta chains from one sample, sequenced in a study of blood T cell repertoires in COVID-19. The repertoire was sequenced with immunoSEQ multiplex PCR; TCRdb's copy has only in-frame clones and lacks some. The data contain 250,000 or so clones, roughly 85% of them singletons. The sequencing sample was made of PBMCs or T cells enriched from blood (not recorded which). All receptors come from a woman between 35 and 50 years old who had been exposed to COVID-19. Both conserved end residues are part of each CDR3. Some rows have no size entry. The others give once, few or many, or a class for an expanded clone.

V gene: TRBV3-1/TRBV3-2
J gene: TRBJ1-1
clone size: NA
CDR3 protein: CASSHYRGPNTEAFF

V gene: TRBV7-9
J gene: TRBJ1-5
clone size: NA
CDR3 protein: CASSSTAVQGGGAQHF

V gene: TRBV5-6
J gene: TRBJ2-6
clone size: NA
CDR3 protein: CASHPSGGAGANVLTF

V gene: TRBV3-1/TRBV3-2
J gene: TRBJ1-1
clone size: NA
CDR3 protein: CASSQDLNGEAFF

V gene: TRBV7-2
J gene: TRBJ1-3
clone size: many
CDR3 protein: CASSLVGTGGSGNTIYF

V gene: TRBV7-6
J gene: TRBJ1-5
clone size: NA
CDR3 protein: CASSPQTGNLGQPQHF

V gene: TRBV13
J gene: TRBJ1-6
clone size: NA
CDR3 protein: CASSFAFGDRGDSPLHF

V gene: TRBV9
J gene: TRBJ2-3
clone size: NA
CDR3 protein: CASSVVSSTDTQYF

V gene: TRBV7-2
J gene: TRBJ2-7
clone size: NA
CDR3 protein: CASSLHPPDRGYEQYF

V gene: TRBV12-3/TRBV12-4
J gene: TRBJ1-1
clone size: few
CDR3 protein: CASSSRPGTEAFF

V gene: TRBV2
J gene: TRBJ1-5
clone size: NA
CDR3 protein: CASSGQGFESNQPQHF

V gene: TRBV29-1
J gene: TRBJ1-3
clone size: NA
CDR3 protein: CGGGSSGNTIYF

V gene: TRBV5-1
J gene: TRBJ2-7
clone size: NA
CDR3 protein: CASSPDPGTGSYHEQYF

V gene: TRBV5-1
J gene: TRBJ2-3
clone size: few
CDR3 protein: CASAQLGSLGDTQYF